The rows below give T cell receptor beta chains drawn from one sample of a study of CD8 T cells in ankylosing spondylitis. Each CDR3 protein is one row after TCRdb ran MiXCR on the 5' RACE reads. The repertoire consists of around 300,000 distinct CDR3 sequences, with approximately 14% occurring once and the leading ten covering approximately 1%. Sequencing was carried out using blood, either unsorted or a sorted T cell fraction (not recorded which). Receptors were obtained from a male donor with ankylosing spondylitis or in good health (not recorded which). Both conserved end residues are part of each CDR3. The order of the fields is J gene, D gene, clone size, V gene, CDR3 DNA, CDR3 protein. A D gene is named only where the DNA matches it firmly. A clone size is listed for some rows: how often the clone was seen (once, few, many), or a class if it is expanded.

TRBJ1-1 . few TRBV5-1 TGCGCCAGCAACTGGTTACCGGACACTGAAGCTTTCTTT CASNWLPDTEAFF
TRBJ2-1 . . TRBV12-3/TRBV12-4 TGTGCCAGCCTCCCTAGAGTTCCTTGGGCGGATTCCTCCTACAATGAGCAGTTCTTC CASLPRVPWADSSYNEQFF
TRBJ2-2 . many TRBV5-1 TGCGCCAGCAGCTTGACGTTAGACACCGGGGAGCTGTTTTTT CASSLTLDTGELFF
TRBJ2-1 . . TRBV19 TGTGCCAGTAGTTGGGCCCGAAATGAGCAGTTCTTC CASSWARNEQFF
TRBJ1-2 TRBD1 . TRBV6-1 TGTGCCAGCGAACCAGTGAGGGACAGTCCCACCTTC CASEPVRDSPTF
TRBJ2-5 TRBD2 few TRBV29-1 TGCAGCGTCCCTGGGACTAGCGGGGGAAAGACCCAGTACTTC CSVPGTSGGKTQYF
TRBJ2-1 . few TRBV11-2 TGTGCCAGCAGCTTAAAGACGGGAGAAGTCTACAATGAGCAGTTCTTC CASSLKTGEVYNEQFF
TRBJ2-3 TRBD1 . TRBV3-1 TGTGCCAGCAGCCAAGAGAGGAGGACAGGGGGCACAGATACGCAGTATTTT CASSQERRTGGTDTQYF
TRBJ1-1 TRBD1 many TRBV12-3/TRBV12-4 TGTGCCAGCAGGACGACAGGGCGGACTGAAGCTTTCTTT CASRTTGRTEAFF
TRBJ2-7 . . TRBV11-3 TGTGCCAGCAGCTTAAAATGGACCTACGAGCAGTACTTC CASSLKWTYEQYF
TRBJ1-2 TRBD1 . TRBV28 TGTGCCAGCAGTCCCCAGGGGGCGCGCTATGGCTACACCTTC CASSPQGARYGYTF
TRBJ1-6 . few TRBV5-8 TGTGCCAGCAGCTTGGCTTGGGAGAGGTCCTATAATTCACCCCTCCACTTT CASSLAWERSYNSPLHF
TRBJ2-5 . many TRBV2 TGTGCCAGCAGTGAGCTGGAGACCCAGTACTTC CASSELETQYF
TRBJ2-3 TRBD2 few TRBV13 TGTGCCAGCAGCCGCCGCGAGCGGGGGGATGGAGATACGCAGTATTTT CASSRRERGDGDTQYF
TRBJ1-2 TRBD1 few TRBV20-1 TGCAGTGCGACCGGGACAGGAGGCTACACCTTC CSATGTGGYTF
TRBJ1-4 . few TRBV6-5 TGTGCCAGCAGTTACGGGGGGGCTAATGAAAAACTGTTTTTT CASSYGGANEKLFF
TRBJ2-5 . . TRBV11-2 TGTGCCAGCAGCTTACTAGGCGGAGGGAGGCAAGAGACCCAGTACTTC CASSLLGGGRQETQYF
TRBJ2-3 TRBD2 . TRBV5-1 TGCGCCAGCAGCTTCCCGACTAGCGGATACACAGATACGCAGTATTTT CASSFPTSGYTDTQYF
TRBJ2-6 . many TRBV9 TGTGCCAGCAGCGTAGCTCCGAGCTCTGGGGCCAACGTCCTGACTTTC CASSVAPSSGANVLTF
TRBJ2-7 TRBD2 . TRBV6-1 TGTGCCAGCAGCCATCAAATCTTAGCGGGTGGCGACGAGCAGTACTTC CASSHQILAGGDEQYF
TRBJ2-1 TRBD1 many TRBV12-3/TRBV12-4 TGTGCCAGCAGTCTACCGACAGGGACCAATGAGCAGTTCTTC CASSLPTGTNEQFF
TRBJ2-7 . few TRBV12-3/TRBV12-4 TGTGCCAGCAGTTTAGCGGATGGGTCCTACGAGCAGTACTTC CASSLADGSYEQYF
TRBJ1-2 . many TRBV19 TGTGCCAGTAGTATCGACCTCTATGGCTACACCTTC CASSIDLYGYTF
TRBJ2-3 TRBD2 few TRBV12-3/TRBV12-4 TGTGCCACTCGGTGGGCGGGAGCGACAGATACGCAGTATTTT CATRWAGATDTQYF
TRBJ1-1 . . TRBV19 TGTGCCAGTAGTATCACAGGCAGAGCGAACACTGAAGCTTTCTTT CASSITGRANTEAFF
TRBJ2-1 TRBD2 once TRBV4-1 TGCGCCAGCAGCCAAGATCTAGGCGGACTAGCGGAGTTCTTC CASSQDLGGLAEFF
TRBJ2-5 . . TRBV20-1 TGCAGTGCTAGAGAGGGCAGGTCGACCCAGTACTTC CSAREGRSTQYF
TRBJ2-3 . . TRBV4-1 TGCGCCAGCAGCCAAGATTACGCAGATACGCAGTATTTT CASSQDYADTQYF
TRBJ2-3 . . TRBV4-1 TGCGCCAGCAGCCTCCACAGGGGCGGGGAGCTCACAGATACGCAGTATTTT CASSLHRGGELTDTQYF
TRBJ2-6 . many TRBV27 TGTGCCAGCAGTTTAAGGATTAGTGGGGCCAACGTCCTGACTTTC CASSLRISGANVLTF
TRBJ1-5 TRBD1 many TRBV10-3 TGTGCCATCAGTGGAGGGACAGATAGCAATCAGCCCCAGCATTTT CAISGGTDSNQPQHF
TRBJ1-5 . . TRBV21-1 TGTGCCAGCAGCCGACACAGATGGACAGGGGACCAGCCCCAGCATTTT CASSRHRWTGDQPQHF
TRBJ2-5 TRBD2 . TRBV3-1 TGTGCCAGCAGCCAAGACGGGGGGGGTCTAGCGGGAGCCCAAGAGACCCAGTACTTC CASSQDGGGLAGAQETQYF
TRBJ2-5 . few TRBV5-5 TGTGCCAGCAGCTGGGTGGAGGGGGTGCAAGAGACCCAGTACTTC CASSWVEGVQETQYF
TRBJ2-1 . few TRBV4-2 TGTGCCAGCAGCCAAGATATGGGGTCCAGGCGGGACAATGAGCAGTTCTTC CASSQDMGSRRDNEQFF
TRBJ2-2 . . TRBV5-1 TGCGCCAGCAGTCGCGACCCATTTACCGCAACCGGGGAGCTGTTTTTT CASSRDPFTATGELFF
TRBJ1-1 . . TRBV12-5 TGTGCTAGTGGTCAAGACGGTTACACTGAAGCTTTCTTT CASGQDGYTEAFF
TRBJ2-3 . few TRBV5-1 TGCGCCAGCAGCTTGGATAGGACACCGAAACGGACAGATACGCAGTATTTT CASSLDRTPKRTDTQYF
TRBJ2-1 . many TRBV4-1 TGCGCCAGCAGCCAAGTAGACGAGGACAATGAGCAGTTCTTC CASSQVDEDNEQFF
TRBJ2-2 . . TRBV9 TGTGCCAGCAGCGTAGGGGGGTTCGGGGAGCTGTTTTTT CASSVGGFGELFF
TRBJ2-1 TRBD2 . TRBV12-3/TRBV12-4 TGTGCCAGCAGTTTAATCGCAGGACTAGCGGGAGATGAGCAGTTCTTC CASSLIAGLAGDEQFF
TRBJ2-1 . few TRBV19 TGTGCCAGTAGTGGGCCCGTTGAGCAGTTCTTC CASSGPVEQFF
TRBJ2-2 . few TRBV5-6 TGTGCCAGCAGCTTGCGAGTCGGGGAGCTGTTTTTT CASSLRVGELFF
TRBJ2-1 . many TRBV12-3/TRBV12-4 TGTGCCAGCAGCCAAGGATGGCCGGATGAGCAGTTCTTC CASSQGWPDEQFF
TRBJ1-2 . few TRBV6-1 TGTGCCAGCAGTCAACAGGGCCCCTATGGCTACACCTTC CASSQQGPYGYTF
TRBJ1-2 . . TRBV30 TGTGCCTGGAAGGGCCTGGCCAGCTATGGCTACACCTTC CAWKGLASYGYTF
TRBJ2-1 . few TRBV5-1 TGCGCCAGCAGCTTGTCTTCATTCTACAATGAGCAGTTCTTC CASSLSSFYNEQFF
TRBJ1-1 . . TRBV10-3 TGTGCCATCAGGCCCGAAGCGTTCGGGAACACTGAAGCTTTCTTT CAIRPEAFGNTEAFF
TRBJ2-5 TRBD1 few TRBV18 TGTGCCAGCTCACTGGGGGCGGACACGACAGGGAAGGAGACCCAGTACTTC CASSLGADTTGKETQYF
TRBJ2-7 . . TRBV5-1 TGCGCCAGCAGCTTGGACGGCCAAGGGGAGCAGTACTTC CASSLDGQGEQYF
TRBJ2-5 . . TRBV5-1 TGCGCCAGCTCAGAAACAGCGAAAGAGACCCAGTACTTC CASSETAKETQYF
TRBJ2-1 TRBD1 few TRBV3-1 TGTGCCAGCAGCCAAACCGGGACAGGCCTCAATGAGCAGTTCTTC CASSQTGTGLNEQFF
TRBJ1-2 . many TRBV29-1 TGCAGCGCGAAGGCGTCGAATGGCTACACCTTC CSAKASNGYTF
TRBJ2-3 . many TRBV5-6 TGTGCCAGCAGCTTGGACCCTAGCACAGATACGCAGTATTTT CASSLDPSTDTQYF
TRBJ2-1 . few TRBV5-1 TGCGCCAGCAGCTTGGGGGAGAACTCCTACAATGAGCAGTTCTTC CASSLGENSYNEQFF